This TCR beta chain was identified in a study of T cell changes during pregnancy in multiple sclerosis. TCRdb's copy holds only in-frame clones and misses some; the assay was immunoSEQ multiplex PCR. The profile shows 25,000 to 35,000 clones, roughly 86% of them singletons. CDR3 size: 14 residues. V lost 3 bases and J lost 8, with 11 bases in between. Germline-derived CDR1 and CDR2 are MNHNS and SASEGT. V is TRBV6-1 and J is TRBJ1-6; D might be TRBD1 (5 bases). The specimen was CD8+ T cells from peripheral blood mononuclear cells, collected before pregnancy. The origin of this receptor is a female donor with multiple sclerosis, enrolled in a pregnancy study. CDR3 DNA sequence: TGTGCCAGCAGTGACGAGACAGTCTATTCACCCCTCCACTTT. It encodes CASSDETVYSPLHF.